This T cell receptor (beta chain) was sequenced for a study of identical twins. Findings of the study overall: One should note that invariant MAIT and iNKT cells could partly confound zero-insertion analyses. Within beta out-of-frame sequences, the excess sharing observed between twins was weaker.

Template switching added a universal primer binding site, and final cDNA carried unique molecular identifiers. TCRdb recomputed calls from the 5' RACE reads with MiXCR, one row per CDR3 protein. The data show 550,000 to 700,000 distinct CDR3 sequences, with approximately 10% seen just once and approximately 3% held by the top ten. With 4 bases clipped from V and 4 bases from J, the junction kept 4 bases outside the gene matches. Germline V lookup: CDR1 SGHTA, CDR2 FQGNSA. The CDR3 sequence is 14 residues long. This clonotype was seen repeatedly, ten times or more. Its specificity is unknown. The sample was also linked to a second study, of yellow fever vaccine responses in identical twins. That report adds: Reported findings indicate that twins' vaccine T cell responses seemed partially convergent, partially personalized.

What was sequenced was PBMCs. V is TRBV7-2 and J is TRBJ1-5; 7 nucleotides align to TRBD1. This receptor was taken from a woman between 18 and 29 years old in good health. The CDR3 is CASSSSTGNQPQHF. The DNA of the CDR3 is TGTGCCAGCAGCTCGTCGACAGGGAATCAGCCCCAGCATTTT.